The present T cell receptor (beta chain) was sequenced within a study of shared clonotypes between healthy human individuals. Assay: immunoSEQ multiplex PCR; the TCRdb copy retains only in-frame clones and omits some. The sample records millions of clones, roughly 92% being singletons. CDR1 SGDLS and CDR2 YYNGEE come from the germline V gene. V was pared by 3 bases and J by 5 bases, with 14 bases between. The CDR3 loop spans 15 amino acids. The rearrangement links TRBV9 to TRBJ1-4, with D possibly being TRBD1 (6 bases). The receptor's source is a man younger than 30 in good health. The sample consisted of naive CD4+ T cells sorted from blood. Indicated subset: CD45RA+ positively selected. The CDR3 DNA sequence: TGTGCCAGCAGCGGCCGGGACATATGGAATGAAAAACTGTTTTTT. Protein: CASSGRDIWNEKLFF.